Here is one T cell receptor (beta chain) with its context. The sample belongs to a study of siplizumab effects on memory and regulatory T cells. Sequencing used immunoSEQ multiplex PCR; TCRdb keeps in-frame clones, though not all of them. Of around 100,000 clones listed, over 90% are singletons. The V segment lost 3 bases and the J segment 1 base; nucleotides outside the gene matches: 5. This CDR3 has 16 amino acids. Germline assignment: CDR1 SGHNT and CDR2 YENEEA. V usage is TRBV11-3 and J usage is TRBJ2-3; 9 bases are shared with TRBD2. This sequence was found in a human donor in good health. Sequenced input: non-Treg CD4+ T cells sorted from blood. The DNA of the CDR3 is TGTGCCAGCAGCTTCCACCCTAGCGGGGGCACAGATACGCAGTATTTT. This gives the protein CASSFHPSGGTDTQYF.